This T cell receptor (beta chain) comes out of a study of early T cells in non-severe SARS-CoV-2 infection. For the study at large: Sequenced bulk RNA came from whole blood that was unsorted, and chains were unpaired. Overall study results and limits: Using VDJdb, the matching emphasized anti-spike CD8 responses while missing private and CD4 specificities.

The table lists this clonotype with a count of one. The antigen remains unidentified. The protocol attached unique molecular identifiers to individual cDNA molecules. MiXCR, applied by TCRdb to the 5' RACE reads, yields one record per CDR3 protein. This table holds 50,000 to 70,000 distinct CDR3 sequences, under 15% found once. CDR1 is LNHNV and CDR2 is YYDKDF in the germline V gene (reference sequence). The CDR3 sequence is 17 residues long. Trimming cost V 0 bases and J 4 bases; bases outside gene matches: 5. The sequencing used whole blood, collected at baseline. The V gene is TRBV15, the J gene TRBJ2-3; the match to TRBD2 covers 12 bases. The origin of this receptor is an adult who was a healthcare worker with PCR-confirmed SARS-CoV-2 infection or an uninfected control (not recorded which). The CDR3 DNA is TGTGCCACCAGCAGAGATCCGACTAGCGGGAGATCAGATACGCAGTATTTT. Translated: CATSRDPTSGRSDTQYF.